The 14 T cell receptor beta chains below come from one sample, sequenced in a study of T cell repertoires in cytomegalovirus infection. TCRdb processed the reads anew with MiXCR; each CDR3 protein has one entry. Among approximately 180,000 distinct CDR3 sequences, roughly a sixth were seen once, and the ten largest hold almost 25%. Sequenced material: CD8+ T cells from PBMCs. The receptors originated from a human donor in good health (CMV status not recorded). Some clones in this sample may be carry-over from other donors' samples.

The chain couples TRBV28 to TRBJ2-2; 8 positions agree with TRBD1. CDR1 and CDR2 (germline): MDHEN, SYDVKM. The V and J ends lost 6 bases and 2 bases, in that order; junction bases with no gene match: 8. This CDR3 is built from 16 residues. CDR3 residues: CASSLETGVNTGELFF. The DNA of the CDR3 is TGTGCCAGCAGCCTCGAGACAGGGGTCAACACCGGGGAGCTGTTTTTT.

This clonotype was found a few times. This chain uses TRBV14 with TRBJ2-7, with D perhaps TRBD1 or TRBD2 (5 bases each). Trimming stripped 3 bases from V and 4 bases from J, with 7 bases between. CDR1 and CDR2 from the germline V gene are SGHDN and FVKESK. The length of the CDR3 is 12 residues. This CDR3 is CASSHGAYEQYF. The CDR3 region has the DNA TGTGCCAGCAGCCACGGGGCATACGAGCAGTACTTC.

This clonotype was detected a few times. The chain recombines TRBV27 with TRBJ2-3; unclear D gene. Per the germline V gene, CDR1 is MNHEY and CDR2 is SMNVEV (reference sequence). V dropped 4 bases and J dropped 4 bases, with 9 bases sitting between them. This CDR3 contains 13 residues. In DNA, the CDR3 is TGTGCCAGCAGTTCCTATCTATCAGATACGCAGTATTTT. Translating it yields CASSSYLSDTQYF.

The chain joins TRBV7-9 to TRBJ2-4; a possible D gene is TRBD1 (6 bases). Trimming removed 5 bases from V and 1 base from J, with 27 bases in between. The CDR3 has 20 amino acids. Germline V gene sequence: CDR1 SEHNR, CDR2 FQNEAQ (reference sequence). CDR3 DNA sequence: TGTGCCAGCAGCACCTTTGACGGGGATTTGGACAGCCTGGCCAAAAACATTCAGTACTTC. Amino acid sequence: CASSTFDGDLDSLAKNIQYF.

The V gene is TRBV7-9, the J gene TRBJ2-3; TRBD2 matches at 13 bases. CDR1 and CDR2 (germline): SEHNR, FQNEAQ (reference sequence). This CDR3 is built from 15 residues. Trimming cost V 5 bases and J 6 bases; bases outside gene matches: 5. The CDR3 coding sequence is TGTGCCAGCAGCACACTAGCGGGGGGGACTGATACGCAGTATTTT. Translated, it gives CASSTLAGGTDTQYF.

J is TRBJ1-2 and V is TRBV20-1; unclear D gene. The ends were cut back, 3 bases at V and 2 bases at J, with 10 bases in the middle. In germline, CDR1 is DFQATT, CDR2 SNEGSKA (reference sequence). CDR3 length equals 13 residues. CDR3 sequence reads: CSASRDGNYGYTF. Written as DNA, the CDR3 is TGCAGTGCTAGTAGAGATGGAAACTATGGCTACACCTTC.

J is TRBJ1-1 and V is TRBV6-2 or TRBV6-3; no clear D. From germline, CDR1 is MNHEY and CDR2 SVGEGT. Between the trimmed V and J ends, which lost 7 bases and 1 base, there was a span of 10 bases. This CDR3 contains 13 residues. The CDR3 DNA follows: TGTGCCAGCATCGCTCCCACGAACACTGAAGCTTTCTTT. This encodes CASIAPTNTEAFF.

The chain carries TRBV20-1 and TRBJ1-1, with D unresolved. Germline V lookup: CDR1 DFQATT, CDR2 SNEGSKA (reference sequence). The V and J ends lost 6 bases and 5 bases respectively, with 13 bases between them. This CDR3 region has 12 residues. CDR3 protein: CSAVGSRTEAFF. CDR3 nucleotide sequence: TGCAGTGCGGTCGGTTCCCGGACTGAAGCTTTCTTT.

This sequence joins TRBV20-1 and TRBJ2-7; D is unclear. The germline V gene encodes CDR1 DFQATT and CDR2 SNEGSKA (reference sequence). V dropped 3 bases and J dropped 7 bases, with 13 bases sitting between them. The CDR3 covers 12 residues. Written as DNA, the CDR3 is TGCAGTGCTAGTCCCGGATTGAGGGAGCAGTACTTC. Its translation: CSASPGLREQYF.

The rearrangement links TRBV9 to TRBJ1-1; TRBD1 is a possible D gene (5 bases). V lost 3 bases and J lost 3, with 9 bases in between. This CDR3 spans 13 amino acids. Germline V gene lookup returns CDR1 SGDLS and CDR2 YYNGEE. The CDR3, as DNA: TGTGCCAGCAGCGGTGTGGGGGACACTGAAGCTTTCTTT. This codes for CASSGVGDTEAFF. The entire variable domain, with the rest obtained from reference TRBV9 and TRBJ1-1, is as follows: DSGVTQTPKHLITATGQRVTLRCSPRSGDLSVYWYQQSLDQGLQFLIQYYNGEERAKGNILERFSAQQFPDLHSELNLSSLELGDSALYFCASSGVGDTEAFFGQGTRLTVV.

This clonotype was recorded a few times. The V gene is TRBV7-2, the J gene TRBJ2-1; 9 bases are shared with TRBD2. The CDR3 consists of 20 residues. The J segment lost 1 base and the V segment lost 2 bases, leaving 15 bases of the junction unmatched. Germline V gives CDR1 SGHTA, CDR2 FQGNSA. The CDR3, as DNA: TGTGCCAGCAGCTTAAGGGCCCCGGGCGGGGGGGTCCCTTCCTACAATGAGCAGTTCTTC. It specifies CASSLRAPGGGVPSYNEQFF.

V gene TRBV2 combines with J gene TRBJ2-5; 8 bases are a match to TRBD2. The CDR3 has 14 amino acids. Trimming cost V 2 bases and J 4 bases; bases outside gene matches: 3. Per the germline V gene, CDR1 is SNHLY and CDR2 is FYNNEI. The CDR3 spells CASSESGGGETQYF. CDR3 sequence (DNA): TGTGCCAGCAGTGAAAGCGGGGGAGGAGAGACCCAGTACTTC.

The sample holds a few counts of this clonotype. The gene calls are TRBV6-8 and TRBJ2-1; 7 bases match TRBD1. The V and J ends lost 6 bases and 6 bases, in that order; junction bases with no gene match: 8. Germline CDR1 MNHGY, CDR2 SAAAGT. The length of the CDR3 is 14 residues. The CDR3 DNA follows: TGTGCCAGCAGCTCACGGGCAGGGGGCAATGAGCAGTTCTTC. Residues: CASSSRAGGNEQFF.

The gene calls are TRBV7-9 and TRBJ2-5, with unresolved D. The CDR3 covers 15 residues. Trimming took off 4 bases at V and 3 bases at J, with 15 bases between the two ends. In germline, CDR1 is SEHNR, CDR2 FQNEAQ (reference sequence). The CDR3 loop is CASSSWDVGKETQYF. The CDR3 nucleotides are TGTGCCAGCAGCTCTTGGGATGTTGGAAAAGAGACCCAGTACTTC.